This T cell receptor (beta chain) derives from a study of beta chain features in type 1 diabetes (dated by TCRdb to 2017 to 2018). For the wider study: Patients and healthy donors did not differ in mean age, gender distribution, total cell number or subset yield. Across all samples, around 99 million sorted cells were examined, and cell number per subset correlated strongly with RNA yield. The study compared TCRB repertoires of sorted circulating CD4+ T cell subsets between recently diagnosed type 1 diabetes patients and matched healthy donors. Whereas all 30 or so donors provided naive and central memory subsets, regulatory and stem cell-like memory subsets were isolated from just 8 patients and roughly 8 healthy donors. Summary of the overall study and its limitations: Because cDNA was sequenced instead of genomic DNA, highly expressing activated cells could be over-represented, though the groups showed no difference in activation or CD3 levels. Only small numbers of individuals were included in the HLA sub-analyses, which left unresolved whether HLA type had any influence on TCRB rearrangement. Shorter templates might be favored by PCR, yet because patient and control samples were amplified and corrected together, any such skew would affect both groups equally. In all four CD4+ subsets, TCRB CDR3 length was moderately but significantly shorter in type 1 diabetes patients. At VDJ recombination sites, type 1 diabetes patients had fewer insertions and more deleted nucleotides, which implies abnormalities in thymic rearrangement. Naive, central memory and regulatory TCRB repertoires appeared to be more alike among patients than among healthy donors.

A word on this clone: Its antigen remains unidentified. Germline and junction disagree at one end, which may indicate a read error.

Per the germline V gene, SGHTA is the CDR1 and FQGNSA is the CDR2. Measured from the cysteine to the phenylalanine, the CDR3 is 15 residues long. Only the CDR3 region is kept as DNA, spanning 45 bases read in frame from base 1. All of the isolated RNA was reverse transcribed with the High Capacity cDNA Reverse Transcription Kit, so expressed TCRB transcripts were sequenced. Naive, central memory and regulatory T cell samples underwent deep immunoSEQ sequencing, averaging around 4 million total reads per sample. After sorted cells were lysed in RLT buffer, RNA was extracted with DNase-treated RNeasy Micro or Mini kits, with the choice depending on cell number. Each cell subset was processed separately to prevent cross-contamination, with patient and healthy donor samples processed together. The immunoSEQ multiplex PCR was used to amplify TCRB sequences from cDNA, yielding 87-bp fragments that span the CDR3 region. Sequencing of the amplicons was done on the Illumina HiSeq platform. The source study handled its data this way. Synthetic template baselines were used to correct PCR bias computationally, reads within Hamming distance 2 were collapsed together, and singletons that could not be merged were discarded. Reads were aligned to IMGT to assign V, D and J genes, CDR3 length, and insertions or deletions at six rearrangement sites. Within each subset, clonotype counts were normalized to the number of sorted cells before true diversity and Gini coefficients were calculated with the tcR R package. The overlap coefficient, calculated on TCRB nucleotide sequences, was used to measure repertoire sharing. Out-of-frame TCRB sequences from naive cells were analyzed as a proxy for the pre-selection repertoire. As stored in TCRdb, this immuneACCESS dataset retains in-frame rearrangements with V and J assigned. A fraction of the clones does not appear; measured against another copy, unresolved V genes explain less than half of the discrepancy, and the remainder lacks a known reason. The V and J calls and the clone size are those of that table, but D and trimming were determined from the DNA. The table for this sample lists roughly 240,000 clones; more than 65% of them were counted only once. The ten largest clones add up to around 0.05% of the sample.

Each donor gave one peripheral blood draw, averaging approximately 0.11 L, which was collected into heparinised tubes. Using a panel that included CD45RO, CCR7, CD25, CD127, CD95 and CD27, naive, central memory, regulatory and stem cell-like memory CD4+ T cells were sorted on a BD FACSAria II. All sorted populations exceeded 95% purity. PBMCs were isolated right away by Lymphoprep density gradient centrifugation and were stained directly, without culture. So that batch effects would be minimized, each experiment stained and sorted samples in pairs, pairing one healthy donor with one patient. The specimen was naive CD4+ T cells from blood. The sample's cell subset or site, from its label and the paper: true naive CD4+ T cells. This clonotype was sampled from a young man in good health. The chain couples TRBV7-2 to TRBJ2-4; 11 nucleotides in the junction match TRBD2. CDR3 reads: CASSLAGGGKNIQYF. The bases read TGTGCCAGCAGCCTAGCGGGAGGTGGCAAAAACATTCAGTACTTC.